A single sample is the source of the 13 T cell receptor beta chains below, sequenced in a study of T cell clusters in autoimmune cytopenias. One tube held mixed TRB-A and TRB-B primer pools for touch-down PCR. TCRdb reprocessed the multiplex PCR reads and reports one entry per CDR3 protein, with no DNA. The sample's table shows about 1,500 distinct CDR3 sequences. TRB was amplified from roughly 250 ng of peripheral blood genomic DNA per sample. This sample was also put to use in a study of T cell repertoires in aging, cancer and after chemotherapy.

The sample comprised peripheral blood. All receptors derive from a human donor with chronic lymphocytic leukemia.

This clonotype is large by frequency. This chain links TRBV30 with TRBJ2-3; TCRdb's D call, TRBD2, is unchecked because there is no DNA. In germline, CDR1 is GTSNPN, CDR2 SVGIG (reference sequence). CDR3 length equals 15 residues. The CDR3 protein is CAWSRPGLGTDTQYF.

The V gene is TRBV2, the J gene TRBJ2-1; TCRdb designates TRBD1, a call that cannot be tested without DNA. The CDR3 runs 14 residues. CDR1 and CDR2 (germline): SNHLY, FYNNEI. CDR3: CAEGAESSYNEQFF.

The CDR3 loop reads CASSTLKQLETQYF. The chain couples TRBV2 to TRBJ2-5. The germline V gene has CDR1 SNHLY and CDR2 FYNNEI. The CDR3 sequence is 14 residues long.

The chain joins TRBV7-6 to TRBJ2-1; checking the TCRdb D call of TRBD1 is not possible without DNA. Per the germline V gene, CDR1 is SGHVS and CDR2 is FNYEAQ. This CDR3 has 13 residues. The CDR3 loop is CASSSPPLDEQFF.

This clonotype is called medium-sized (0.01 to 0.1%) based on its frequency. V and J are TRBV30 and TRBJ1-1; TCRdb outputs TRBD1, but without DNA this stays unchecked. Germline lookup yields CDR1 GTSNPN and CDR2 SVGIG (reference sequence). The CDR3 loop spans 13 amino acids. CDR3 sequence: CAFSRATNTEAFF.

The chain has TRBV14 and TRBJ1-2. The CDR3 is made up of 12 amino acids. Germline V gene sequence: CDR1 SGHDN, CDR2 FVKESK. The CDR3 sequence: CASSRIGDGYTF.

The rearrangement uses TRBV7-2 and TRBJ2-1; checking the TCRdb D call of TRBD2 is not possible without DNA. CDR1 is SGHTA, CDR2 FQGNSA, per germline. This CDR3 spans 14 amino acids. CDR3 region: CASSLGWGLNEQFF.

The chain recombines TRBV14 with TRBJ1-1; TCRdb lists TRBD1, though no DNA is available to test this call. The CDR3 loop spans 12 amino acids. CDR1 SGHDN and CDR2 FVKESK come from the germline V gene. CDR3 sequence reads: CASSRPQGGAFF.

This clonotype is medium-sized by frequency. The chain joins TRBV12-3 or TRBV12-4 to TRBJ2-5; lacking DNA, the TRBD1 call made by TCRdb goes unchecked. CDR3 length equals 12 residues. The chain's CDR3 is CASSSEGETQYF.

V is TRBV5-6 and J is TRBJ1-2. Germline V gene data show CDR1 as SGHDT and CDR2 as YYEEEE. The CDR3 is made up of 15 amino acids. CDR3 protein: CASSSVQEINYGYTF.

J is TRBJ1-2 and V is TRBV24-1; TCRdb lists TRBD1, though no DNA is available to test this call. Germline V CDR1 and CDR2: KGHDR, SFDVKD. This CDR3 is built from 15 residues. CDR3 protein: CATSDPLGGERGYTF.

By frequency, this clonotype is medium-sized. The CDR3 is CASSLTGSSYEQYF. The V gene is TRBV27, the J gene TRBJ2-7. The length of the CDR3 is 14 residues. Germline CDR1 is MNHEY and CDR2 is SMNVEV (reference sequence).

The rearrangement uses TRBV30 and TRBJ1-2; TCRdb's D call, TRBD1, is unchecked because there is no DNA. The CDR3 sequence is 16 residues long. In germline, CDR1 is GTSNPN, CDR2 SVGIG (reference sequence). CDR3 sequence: CASSLDRGDTCYGYTF.